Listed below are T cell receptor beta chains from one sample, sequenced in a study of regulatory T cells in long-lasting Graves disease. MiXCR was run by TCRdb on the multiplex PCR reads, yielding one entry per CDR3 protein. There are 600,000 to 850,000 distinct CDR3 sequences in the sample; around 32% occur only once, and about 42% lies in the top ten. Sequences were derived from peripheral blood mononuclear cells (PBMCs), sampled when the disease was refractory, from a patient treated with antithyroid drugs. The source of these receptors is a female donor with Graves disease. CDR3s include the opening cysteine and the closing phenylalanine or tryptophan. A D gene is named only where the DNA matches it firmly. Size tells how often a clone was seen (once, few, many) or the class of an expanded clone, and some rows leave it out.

CDR3 DNA: TGCAGCGTGGACAGACGTGACCTCTATGGCTACACCTTC
CDR3 protein: CSVDRRDLYGYTF
clone size: few
J gene: TRBJ1-2
V gene: TRBV29-1
D gene: -

CDR3 DNA: TGTGCTAGTGGTTTGGTTAACGGACTAGCGGGGATTCACAATGAGCAGTTCTTC
CDR3 protein: CASGLVNGLAGIHNEQFF
clone size: few
J gene: TRBJ2-1
V gene: TRBV12-5
D gene: TRBD2

CDR3 DNA: TGTGCCAGCAGCACCTCCCTAGCGAGGGGCCTCTCCGGCGGGGACGAGCAGTACTTC
CDR3 protein: CASSTSLARGLSGGDEQYF
clone size: -
J gene: TRBJ2-7
V gene: TRBV6-1
D gene: -

CDR3 DNA: TGTGCCAGCACCAATCCCGGACGGGGGGACACTGAAGCTTTCTTT
CDR3 protein: CASTNPGRGDTEAFF
clone size: -
J gene: TRBJ1-1
V gene: TRBV5-4
D gene: -

CDR3 DNA: TGTGCCAGCAGACCTACGACAGGGGACAATTCACCCCTCCACTTT
CDR3 protein: CASRPTTGDNSPLHF
clone size: -
J gene: TRBJ1-6
V gene: TRBV6-1
D gene: TRBD1

CDR3 DNA: TGCGCCAGCAGTGAGTCGAAACAGTTGATTCAGCCCCAGCATTTT
CDR3 protein: CASSESKQLIQPQHF
clone size: -
J gene: TRBJ1-5
V gene: TRBV10-2
D gene: -

CDR3 DNA: TGTGCCAGCAGTATAGAGGGCCCTCGGGAGACCCAGTACTTC
CDR3 protein: CASSIEGPRETQYF
clone size: -
J gene: TRBJ2-5
V gene: TRBV12-3/TRBV12-4
D gene: -

CDR3 DNA: TGTGCCAGCAGCTTACTCCCTATGGTAGCGGGAGGCCTTGTTCGAGAGACCCAGTACTTC
CDR3 protein: CASSLLPMVAGGLVRETQYF
clone size: -
J gene: TRBJ2-5
V gene: TRBV7-2
D gene: TRBD2

CDR3 DNA: TGTGCCAGCAGCCCTTCTAGTCGGGCGGACACTGAAGCTTTCTTT
CDR3 protein: CASSPSSRADTEAFF
clone size: few
J gene: TRBJ1-1
V gene: TRBV7-2
D gene: -

CDR3 DNA: TGCAGTGCTCGGACCGGCGGGAAATCTGAAGCTTTCTTT
CDR3 protein: CSARTGGKSEAFF
clone size: -
J gene: TRBJ1-1
V gene: TRBV20-1
D gene: -

CDR3 DNA: TGTGCCAGCAAGGCAGGTCTGATGAACACTGAAGCTTTCTTT
CDR3 protein: CASKAGLMNTEAFF
clone size: -
J gene: TRBJ1-1
V gene: TRBV6-1
D gene: -

CDR3 DNA: TGTGCCAGCACCCAAGGCGGGCCCCAGCATTTT
CDR3 protein: CASTQGGPQHF
clone size: few
J gene: TRBJ1-5
V gene: TRBV6-1
D gene: -

CDR3 DNA: TGTGCCAGCAGCGCCACAGGGGCAGGTGAGGGCACTGAAGCTTTCTTT
CDR3 protein: CASSATGAGEGTEAFF
clone size: few
J gene: TRBJ1-1
V gene: TRBV9
D gene: TRBD1

CDR3 DNA: TGTGCCAGCAGTCCCCAAGACAAGGCAGAGACCCAGTACTTC
CDR3 protein: CASSPQDKAETQYF
clone size: many
J gene: TRBJ2-5
V gene: TRBV28
D gene: -

CDR3 DNA: TGTGCCAGCAGCTTACCCCAAGAGACCCAGTACTTC
CDR3 protein: CASSLPQETQYF
clone size: many
J gene: TRBJ2-5
V gene: TRBV7-2
D gene: -

CDR3 DNA: TGTGCCAGCAGTTATGGGTCCTCTCGGAAAATTAGCGTCTATGGCTACACCTTC
CDR3 protein: CASSYGSSRKISVYGYTF
clone size: -
J gene: TRBJ1-2
V gene: TRBV6-2/TRBV6-3
D gene: -

CDR3 DNA: TGCAGTGCTCGGGACTTTTCTATAGCCAAGAACATTCAGTACTTC
CDR3 protein: CSARDFSIAKNIQYF
clone size: few
J gene: TRBJ2-4
V gene: TRBV20-1
D gene: -

CDR3 DNA: TGCAGTGCTAGAGTGGGCGGAGAAAAACTGTTTTTT
CDR3 protein: CSARVGGEKLFF
clone size: few
J gene: TRBJ1-4
V gene: TRBV20-1
D gene: -

CDR3 DNA: TGCAGTGCTAGATTGAGGGACAGGGGAGACTATGGCTACACCTTC
CDR3 protein: CSARLRDRGDYGYTF
clone size: -
J gene: TRBJ1-2
V gene: TRBV20-1
D gene: TRBD1

CDR3 DNA: TGCAGCGTTGAAGGATGGGGCAAGGGGAACACTGAAGCTTTCTTT
CDR3 protein: CSVEGWGKGNTEAFF
clone size: few
J gene: TRBJ1-1
V gene: TRBV29-1
D gene: -

CDR3 DNA: TGTGCCAGCACCCCGGACAGCCGTGCTGAAAAACTGTTTTTT
CDR3 protein: CASTPDSRAEKLFF
clone size: few
J gene: TRBJ1-4
V gene: TRBV12-3/TRBV12-4
D gene: -

CDR3 DNA: TGTGCCAGCAGTACACCGACAGGGGCGCGCGGCTACACCTTC
CDR3 protein: CASSTPTGARGYTF
clone size: -
J gene: TRBJ1-2
V gene: TRBV6-1
D gene: TRBD1

CDR3 DNA: TGTGCCAGCAGCTCCTCTTGGGGGGGGAACACCGGGGAGCTGTTTTTT
CDR3 protein: CASSSSWGGNTGELFF
clone size: -
J gene: TRBJ2-2
V gene: TRBV7-2
D gene: TRBD2

CDR3 DNA: TGTGCCAGCAGTGAACCGGGACAGGGTACGAATGAGCAGTTCTTC
CDR3 protein: CASSEPGQGTNEQFF
clone size: -
J gene: TRBJ2-1
V gene: TRBV2
D gene: TRBD1

CDR3 DNA: TGCAGCGTTGACGGGGCAGGAGATACGCAGTATTTT
CDR3 protein: CSVDGAGDTQYF
clone size: -
J gene: TRBJ2-3
V gene: TRBV29-1
D gene: -

CDR3 DNA: TGTGCCAGCAGTATCGACAGGGGGGACCAGCCCCAGCATTTT
CDR3 protein: CASSIDRGDQPQHF
clone size: few
J gene: TRBJ1-5
V gene: TRBV12-3/TRBV12-4
D gene: TRBD1

CDR3 DNA: TGCGCCAGCAGCTTGGCTGGGGCGAACAGGTTGAACACTGAAGCTTTCTTT
CDR3 protein: CASSLAGANRLNTEAFF
clone size: -
J gene: TRBJ1-1
V gene: TRBV5-1
D gene: -

CDR3 DNA: TGTGCCAGCAACGGGGGACAGGGACTTTTCAGTGGCTACACCTTC
CDR3 protein: CASNGGQGLFSGYTF
clone size: -
J gene: TRBJ1-2
V gene: TRBV27
D gene: TRBD1

CDR3 DNA: TGTGCCAGCAGCCCCGTTTCGGAGCGGGATTACCAGTACTTC
CDR3 protein: CASSPVSERDYQYF
clone size: -
J gene: TRBJ2-5
V gene: TRBV6-1
D gene: TRBD2

CDR3 DNA: TGCAGCGTTGACACTAGGGGGTCAGAGAACACTGAAGCTTTCTTT
CDR3 protein: CSVDTRGSENTEAFF
clone size: -
J gene: TRBJ1-1
V gene: TRBV29-1
D gene: -

CDR3 DNA: TGCAGTGCTAGTATCGGGGATAGCAATCAGCCCCAGCATTTT
CDR3 protein: CSASIGDSNQPQHF
clone size: -
J gene: TRBJ1-5
V gene: TRBV20-1
D gene: -

CDR3 DNA: TGCGCCAGCAGCATCGGGACCAGGAACACCGGGGAGCTGTTTTTT
CDR3 protein: CASSIGTRNTGELFF
clone size: -
J gene: TRBJ2-2
V gene: TRBV5-1
D gene: -

CDR3 DNA: TGTGCCAACAGTATACCTAGGGGACCCCTCCACTTT
CDR3 protein: CANSIPRGPLHF
clone size: -
J gene: TRBJ1-6
V gene: TRBV12-3/TRBV12-4
D gene: -

CDR3 DNA: TGCAGTGCTAGAGATACGGCACGACCTAATGAAAAACTGTTTTTT
CDR3 protein: CSARDTARPNEKLFF
clone size: -
J gene: TRBJ1-4
V gene: TRBV20-1
D gene: -

CDR3 DNA: TGCAGTGCTAGAGACCTACTAGGCGAGCAGTACTTC
CDR3 protein: CSARDLLGEQYF
clone size: -
J gene: TRBJ2-7
V gene: TRBV20-1
D gene: -

CDR3 DNA: TGTGCCATCGGGCCCAGCGGGAGGGACACAGATACGCAGTATTTT
CDR3 protein: CAIGPSGRDTDTQYF
clone size: -
J gene: TRBJ2-3
V gene: TRBV10-3
D gene: TRBD2

CDR3 DNA: TGCAGTGCTAGAGATCGGGCAGGGGTAGGCCTCTACGAGCAGTACTTC
CDR3 protein: CSARDRAGVGLYEQYF
clone size: -
J gene: TRBJ2-7
V gene: TRBV20-1
D gene: -

CDR3 DNA: TGTGCCAGCAGTTACGTCACAGGGGACTCACCCCTCCACTTT
CDR3 protein: CASSYVTGDSPLHF
clone size: many
J gene: TRBJ1-6
V gene: TRBV6-2/TRBV6-3
D gene: TRBD1

CDR3 DNA: TGCGCCAGCAGCTTAGGGTGGGCCGGGGAGCTGTTTTTT
CDR3 protein: CASSLGWAGELFF
clone size: few
J gene: TRBJ2-2
V gene: TRBV5-1
D gene: -

CDR3 DNA: TGCGCCAGCAGCTTTTGGGGGCAGAACACTGAAGCTTTCTTT
CDR3 protein: CASSFWGQNTEAFF
clone size: -
J gene: TRBJ1-1
V gene: TRBV5-1
D gene: -

CDR3 DNA: TGTGCCAGCAGTGAATGGGGGGCTGGCGAGCAGTACTTC
CDR3 protein: CASSEWGAGEQYF
clone size: -
J gene: TRBJ2-7
V gene: TRBV6-1
D gene: -

CDR3 DNA: TGTGCCAGCAGCCGGATCGGACAGGGTGGAGAAAAACTGTTTTTT
CDR3 protein: CASSRIGQGGEKLFF
clone size: -
J gene: TRBJ1-4
V gene: TRBV7-2
D gene: TRBD1

CDR3 DNA: TGCAGTGCCTTGGGGAGAGGGAAGTACGAGCAGTACTTC
CDR3 protein: CSALGRGKYEQYF
clone size: -
J gene: TRBJ2-7
V gene: TRBV20-1
D gene: -

CDR3 DNA: TGTGCCTTCCACAGGGATGGCTATGGCTACACCTTC
CDR3 protein: CAFHRDGYGYTF
clone size: many
J gene: TRBJ1-2
V gene: TRBV30
D gene: -

CDR3 DNA: TGCAGTGCTAGAGATGCGGGAGGGCCTTACGAGCAGTACTTC
CDR3 protein: CSARDAGGPYEQYF
clone size: -
J gene: TRBJ2-7
V gene: TRBV20-1
D gene: TRBD2

CDR3 DNA: TGTGCCAGCAGGACAGGGGCTGTAGAGACCCAGTACTTC
CDR3 protein: CASRTGAVETQYF
clone size: few
J gene: TRBJ2-5
V gene: TRBV7-9
D gene: TRBD1

CDR3 DNA: TGTGCCAGCAGCTATAGCGGGAGTGTAACAGATACGCAGTATTTT
CDR3 protein: CASSYSGSVTDTQYF
clone size: -
J gene: TRBJ2-3
V gene: TRBV7-2
D gene: TRBD2

CDR3 DNA: TGTGCCAGCAGTTACGGAAGGCACCCCTACGAGCAGTACTTC
CDR3 protein: CASSYGRHPYEQYF
clone size: few
J gene: TRBJ2-7
V gene: TRBV6-2/TRBV6-3
D gene: -

CDR3 DNA: TGTGCCAGCAGCCTTTCGCATGAGGACTATGGCTACACCTTC
CDR3 protein: CASSLSHEDYGYTF
clone size: -
J gene: TRBJ1-2
V gene: TRBV7-8
D gene: -

CDR3 DNA: TGTGCCAGCAGCCTCGCAACTCCCCCAGGGGGCCGGCATGGCTACACCTTC
CDR3 protein: CASSLATPPGGRHGYTF
clone size: few
J gene: TRBJ1-2
V gene: TRBV11-2
D gene: TRBD1

CDR3 DNA: TGCAGTGCCATCTCCCAAGAGACCCAGTACTTC
CDR3 protein: CSAISQETQYF
clone size: -
J gene: TRBJ2-5
V gene: TRBV20-1
D gene: -

CDR3 DNA: TGTGCCAGCAGTGAAAGGCTTGGGTGGACTGAAGCTTTCTTT
CDR3 protein: CASSERLGWTEAFF
clone size: few
J gene: TRBJ1-1
V gene: TRBV25-1
D gene: -

CDR3 DNA: TGTGCCACCACGGACGGTAGCAATCAGCCCCAGCATTTT
CDR3 protein: CATTDGSNQPQHF
clone size: many
J gene: TRBJ1-5
V gene: TRBV24-1
D gene: -

CDR3 DNA: TGTGCCAGCAGTCTGGACACGGGCACTGAAGCTTTCTTT
CDR3 protein: CASSLDTGTEAFF
clone size: many
J gene: TRBJ1-1
V gene: TRBV2
D gene: -

CDR3 DNA: TGTGCCAGCAGTTTATCAGGACAGGGGGCGGACTATGGCTACACCTTC
CDR3 protein: CASSLSGQGADYGYTF
clone size: -
J gene: TRBJ1-2
V gene: TRBV28
D gene: TRBD1

CDR3 DNA: TGTGCCAGCAGTGAATTTGGGGATTATAGCAATCAGCCCCAGCATTTT
CDR3 protein: CASSEFGDYSNQPQHF
clone size: -
J gene: TRBJ1-5
V gene: TRBV6-1
D gene: -

CDR3 DNA: TGTGCCAGCAGCCCTACCCGGACTAGCAGCTCCTACGAGCAGTACTTC
CDR3 protein: CASSPTRTSSSYEQYF
clone size: -
J gene: TRBJ2-7
V gene: TRBV14
D gene: TRBD2